Listed below are T cell receptor beta chains from one sample, sequenced in a study of long-term antiretroviral therapy in people with HIV. TCRdb's table, derived via immunoSEQ multiplex PCR, lists solely in-frame clones and lacks some. The sample comprises 20,000 to 30,000 clones, about nine tenths of which are singletons, and roughly 9.4% rests with the top ten. Sequences were derived from unsorted PBMCs, sampled 1.8 years before starting antiretroviral therapy. The receptors originated from a man aged 45-65 years with HIV. CDR3s include the opening cysteine and the closing phenylalanine or tryptophan. Each record gives: clone size, CDR3 length, J gene, D gene, V gene, CDR3 DNA, CDR3 protein. A D gene is named only where the DNA matches it firmly. Not all rows give a size; the values are once, few, many and, for expanded clones, a class.

clone size: -
CDR3 length: 18
J gene: TRBJ2-4
D gene: TRBD2
V gene: TRBV19
CDR3 DNA: TGTGCCAGTAGTCGTCCCGGGACTAGCTCGATGGCCAAAAACATTCAGTACTTC
CDR3 protein: CASSRPGTSSMAKNIQYF

clone size: -
CDR3 length: 13
J gene: TRBJ2-5
D gene: TRBD1
V gene: TRBV27
CDR3 DNA: TGTGCCAGCAGCCTCCGACAGGGTGAGACCCAGTACTTC
CDR3 protein: CASSLRQGETQYF

clone size: -
CDR3 length: 16
J gene: TRBJ2-2
D gene: -
V gene: TRBV9
CDR3 DNA: TGTGCCAGCGGTAGAGGGGGGGCCGGGGACACCGGGGAGCTGTTTTTT
CDR3 protein: CASGRGGAGDTGELFF

clone size: few
CDR3 length: 13
J gene: TRBJ2-7
D gene: -
V gene: TRBV5-1
CDR3 DNA: TGCGCCAGCAGCTCCTTGGAGGGCTTCGAGCAGTACTTC
CDR3 protein: CASSSLEGFEQYF

clone size: -
CDR3 length: 15
J gene: TRBJ2-1
D gene: TRBD1
V gene: TRBV7-3
CDR3 DNA: TGTGCCAGCAGCCTGACAGGGGGCGTTAGGAATGAGCAGTTCTTC
CDR3 protein: CASSLTGGVRNEQFF

clone size: -
CDR3 length: 13
J gene: TRBJ2-7
D gene: -
V gene: TRBV27
CDR3 DNA: TGTGCCAGCAGCGTCGGTACGTTCTACGAGCAGTACTTC
CDR3 protein: CASSVGTFYEQYF

clone size: -
CDR3 length: 17
J gene: TRBJ2-2
D gene: -
V gene: TRBV9
CDR3 DNA: TGTGCCAGCAGCGTAGAGGGGGTACCGGGTTGGACCGGGGAGCTGTTTTTT
CDR3 protein: CASSVEGVPGWTGELFF

clone size: -
CDR3 length: 16
J gene: TRBJ2-3
D gene: -
V gene: TRBV10-2
CDR3 DNA: TGCGCCAGCAGCGGATGGGAACAGGGACTAACAGATACGCAGTATTTT
CDR3 protein: CASSGWEQGLTDTQYF

clone size: large
CDR3 length: 15
J gene: TRBJ2-7
D gene: TRBD2
V gene: TRBV7-8
CDR3 DNA: TGTGCCAGCAGCTTAAGGGAGGGCTCCCGTGTCGAGCAGTACTTC
CDR3 protein: CASSLREGSRVEQYF

clone size: -
CDR3 length: 13
J gene: TRBJ2-5
D gene: TRBD1
V gene: TRBV11-2
CDR3 DNA: TGTGCCAGCAGCGGGGGACAGCAAGAGACCCAGTACTTC
CDR3 protein: CASSGGQQETQYF

clone size: -
CDR3 length: 14
J gene: TRBJ1-5
D gene: -
V gene: TRBV2
CDR3 DNA: TGTGCCAGCAGGGGTGCGGGGGAGATTCAGCCCCAGCATTTT
CDR3 protein: CASRGAGEIQPQHF

clone size: medium-sized
CDR3 length: 15
J gene: TRBJ2-2
D gene: -
V gene: TRBV7-2
CDR3 DNA: TGTGCCAGCAGCTTAGCGGGCTACTACACCGGGGAGCTGTTTTTT
CDR3 protein: CASSLAGYYTGELFF

clone size: -
CDR3 length: 17
J gene: TRBJ2-3
D gene: TRBD2
V gene: TRBV9
CDR3 DNA: TGTGCCAGCAGCGTAGCTCCTAGCGGGAGGGCAGGGGATACGCAGTATTTT
CDR3 protein: CASSVAPSGRAGDTQYF

clone size: -
CDR3 length: 14
J gene: TRBJ1-3
D gene: -
V gene: TRBV9
CDR3 DNA: TGTGCCAGCAGCATACAGGGAAATGGAAACACCATATATTTT
CDR3 protein: CASSIQGNGNTIYF

clone size: few
CDR3 length: 14
J gene: TRBJ1-5
D gene: -
V gene: TRBV29-1
CDR3 DNA: TGCAGCGTTGTGGAAGGGTACGGCAATCAGCCCCAGCATTTT
CDR3 protein: CSVVEGYGNQPQHF

clone size: few
CDR3 length: 16
J gene: TRBJ2-7
D gene: TRBD2
V gene: TRBV7-2
CDR3 DNA: TGTGCCAGCAGCTTCCAAGGACTAGCGGGACTGCACGAGCAGTACTTC
CDR3 protein: CASSFQGLAGLHEQYF

clone size: -
CDR3 length: 17
J gene: TRBJ1-6
D gene: TRBD1
V gene: TRBV7-2
CDR3 DNA: TGTGCCAGCAGCTTACCGATCGGACAGGGCTATAATTCACCCCTCCACTTT
CDR3 protein: CASSLPIGQGYNSPLHF

clone size: few
CDR3 length: 17
J gene: TRBJ2-7
D gene: -
V gene: TRBV13
CDR3 DNA: TGTGCCAGCAGCTTTCAGTTCAGGGGAGGGCTCTCCTACGAGCAGTACTTC
CDR3 protein: CASSFQFRGGLSYEQYF

clone size: few
CDR3 length: 16
J gene: TRBJ1-2
D gene: -
V gene: TRBV28
CDR3 DNA: TGTGCCAGCATTTCTAGCGGGCCAAGATTACACTATGGCTACACCTTC
CDR3 protein: CASISSGPRLHYGYTF

clone size: -
CDR3 length: 16
J gene: TRBJ2-7
D gene: TRBD2
V gene: TRBV7-2
CDR3 DNA: TGTGCCAGCAGCTTTGCCGGCGGGGGATACTCCTACGAGCAGTACTTC
CDR3 protein: CASSFAGGGYSYEQYF

clone size: -
CDR3 length: 12
J gene: TRBJ2-7
D gene: -
V gene: TRBV29-1
CDR3 DNA: TGCAGCGTTGAAGGTGTCGCCTACGAGCAGTACTTC
CDR3 protein: CSVEGVAYEQYF

clone size: once
CDR3 length: 14
J gene: TRBJ2-7
D gene: -
V gene: TRBV7-8
CDR3 DNA: TGTGCCAGCAGTCATCCCCGGGACCTCTACGAGCAGTACTTC
CDR3 protein: CASSHPRDLYEQYF

clone size: -
CDR3 length: 14
J gene: TRBJ2-2
D gene: -
V gene: TRBV7-7
CDR3 DNA: TGTGCTAGCAGCATACGGGGCGGAACCGGGGAGCTGTTTTTT
CDR3 protein: CASSIRGGTGELFF

clone size: few
CDR3 length: 17
J gene: TRBJ1-5
D gene: -
V gene: TRBV9
CDR3 DNA: TGTGCCAGCGGCGCGGGGGGGCGGGTTTATAGCAATCAGCCCCAGCATTTT
CDR3 protein: CASGAGGRVYSNQPQHF

clone size: -
CDR3 length: 14
J gene: TRBJ2-7
D gene: -
V gene: TRBV27
CDR3 DNA: TGTGCCAGCAGTTTATATTCGGAAAACTACGAGCAGTACTTC
CDR3 protein: CASSLYSENYEQYF

clone size: -
CDR3 length: 12
J gene: TRBJ2-1
D gene: -
V gene: TRBV14
CDR3 DNA: TGTGCCAGCAGCCTAGCGTTCCATGAGCAGTTCTTC
CDR3 protein: CASSLAFHEQFF

clone size: -
CDR3 length: 12
J gene: TRBJ2-7
D gene: -
V gene: TRBV5-4
CDR3 DNA: TGTGCCAGCAGCTTATCAGGCTACGAGCAGTACTTC
CDR3 protein: CASSLSGYEQYF

clone size: -
CDR3 length: 15
J gene: TRBJ2-7
D gene: TRBD2
V gene: TRBV10-1
CDR3 DNA: TGCGCCAGCAGTCCGAGTCGGGGACTAGCCTACGAGCAGTACTTC
CDR3 protein: CASSPSRGLAYEQYF

clone size: -
CDR3 length: 13
J gene: TRBJ2-3
D gene: -
V gene: TRBV12-5
CDR3 DNA: TGTGCTAGTGGTTTGATAGGGTCTGATACGCAGTATTTT
CDR3 protein: CASGLIGSDTQYF

clone size: -
CDR3 length: 15
J gene: TRBJ2-7
D gene: TRBD2
V gene: TRBV19
CDR3 DNA: TGTGCCAGTAGTAGTCAGCGGGACGCGCTCTACGAGCAGTACTTC
CDR3 protein: CASSSQRDALYEQYF

clone size: -
CDR3 length: 16
J gene: TRBJ2-4
D gene: -
V gene: TRBV10-3
CDR3 DNA: TGTGCCATCAGTGAGCCGACGGGGGGCGGCGGTAACATTCAGTACTTC
CDR3 protein: CAISEPTGGGGNIQYF

clone size: -
CDR3 length: 13
J gene: TRBJ2-7
D gene: -
V gene: TRBV5-5
CDR3 DNA: TGTGCCAGCAGCGAGGGTTACGGCTACGAGCAGTACTTC
CDR3 protein: CASSEGYGYEQYF

clone size: -
CDR3 length: 15
J gene: TRBJ1-2
D gene: -
V gene: TRBV30
CDR3 DNA: TGTGCCTGGACTAAGACGTCGGACAGTTTCTATGGCTACACCTTC
CDR3 protein: CAWTKTSDSFYGYTF

clone size: -
CDR3 length: 14
J gene: TRBJ2-7
D gene: -
V gene: TRBV5-1
CDR3 DNA: TGCGCCAGCAGCTCCGGTGGGGAAACCTACGAGCAGTACTTC
CDR3 protein: CASSSGGETYEQYF

clone size: -
CDR3 length: 16
J gene: TRBJ2-5
D gene: TRBD1
V gene: TRBV2
CDR3 DNA: TGTGCCAGCAGTCCTGGGACAGCTGGGGGTCAAGAGACCCAGTACTTC
CDR3 protein: CASSPGTAGGQETQYF

clone size: -
CDR3 length: 14
J gene: TRBJ2-7
D gene: TRBD1
V gene: TRBV7-2
CDR3 DNA: TGTGCCAGCAGCGCCCGGACAGGGTACTACGAGCAGTACTTC
CDR3 protein: CASSARTGYYEQYF

clone size: -
CDR3 length: 14
J gene: TRBJ2-5
D gene: -
V gene: TRBV9
CDR3 DNA: TGTGCCAGCAGCCTGGACAGTGCTCAAGAGACCCAGTACTTC
CDR3 protein: CASSLDSAQETQYF

clone size: -
CDR3 length: 17
J gene: TRBJ1-1
D gene: TRBD1
V gene: TRBV30
CDR3 DNA: TGTGCCTGGAGTGTACCGATTAACAGGGGGATTCACACTGAAGCTTTCTTT
CDR3 protein: CAWSVPINRGIHTEAFF

clone size: -
CDR3 length: 15
J gene: TRBJ2-7
D gene: TRBD2
V gene: TRBV19
CDR3 DNA: TGTGCCAGTAGTCTCCAACCGGGACTAGCGGGCGAGCAGTACTTC
CDR3 protein: CASSLQPGLAGEQYF

clone size: -
CDR3 length: 13
J gene: TRBJ1-2
D gene: -
V gene: TRBV28
CDR3 DNA: TGTGCCAGCAGTTTACAGGGATTTTATGGCTACACCTTC
CDR3 protein: CASSLQGFYGYTF

clone size: -
CDR3 length: 13
J gene: TRBJ2-7
D gene: -
V gene: TRBV28
CDR3 DNA: TGTGCCAGCAGTTCCCGGACTTACAACGAGCAGTACTTC
CDR3 protein: CASSSRTYNEQYF

clone size: -
CDR3 length: 15
J gene: TRBJ1-1
D gene: TRBD1
V gene: TRBV12-5
CDR3 DNA: TGTGCTAGTGGTTCCCGCCGGGACAGGGACACTGAAGCTTTCTTT
CDR3 protein: CASGSRRDRDTEAFF